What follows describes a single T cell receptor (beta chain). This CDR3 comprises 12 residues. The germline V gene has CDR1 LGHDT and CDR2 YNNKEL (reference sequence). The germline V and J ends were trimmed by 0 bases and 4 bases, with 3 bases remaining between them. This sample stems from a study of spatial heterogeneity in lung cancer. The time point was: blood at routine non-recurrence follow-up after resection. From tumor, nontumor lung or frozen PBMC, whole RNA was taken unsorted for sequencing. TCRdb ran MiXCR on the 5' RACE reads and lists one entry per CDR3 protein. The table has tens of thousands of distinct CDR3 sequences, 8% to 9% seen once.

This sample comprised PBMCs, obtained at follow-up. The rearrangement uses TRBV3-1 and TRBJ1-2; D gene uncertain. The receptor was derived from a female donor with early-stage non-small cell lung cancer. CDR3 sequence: CASSQESYGYTF. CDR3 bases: TGTGCCAGCAGCCAAGAAAGCTATGGCTACACCTTC. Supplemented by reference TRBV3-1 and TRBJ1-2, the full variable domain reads DTAVSQTPKYLVTQMGNDKSIKCEQNLGHDTMYWYKQDSKKFLKIMFSYNNKELIINETVPNRFSPKSPDKAHLNLHINSLELGDSAVYFCASSQESYGYTFGSGTRLTVV.